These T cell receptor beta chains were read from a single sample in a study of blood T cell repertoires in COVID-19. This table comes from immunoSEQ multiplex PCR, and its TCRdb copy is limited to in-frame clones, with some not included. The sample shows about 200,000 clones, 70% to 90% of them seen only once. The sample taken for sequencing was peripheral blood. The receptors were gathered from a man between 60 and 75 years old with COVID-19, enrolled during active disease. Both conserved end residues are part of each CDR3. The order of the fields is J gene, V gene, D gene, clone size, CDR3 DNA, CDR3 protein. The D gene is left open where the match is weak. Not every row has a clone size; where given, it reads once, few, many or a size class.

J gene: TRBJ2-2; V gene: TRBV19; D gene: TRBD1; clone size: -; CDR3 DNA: TGTGCCAGTAGTATTCGGACAGGGACGACCGGGGAGCTGTTTTTT; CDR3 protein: CASSIRTGTTGELFF
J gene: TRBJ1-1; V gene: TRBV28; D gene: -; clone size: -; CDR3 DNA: TGTGCCAGCACTTCCGCAAGGGGAGCTTTCTTT; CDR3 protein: CASTSARGAFF
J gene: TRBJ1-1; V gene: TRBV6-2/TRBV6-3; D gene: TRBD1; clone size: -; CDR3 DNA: TGTGCCAGCAGTGGCGGACAGGGGGCGATGAACACTGAAGCTTTCTTT; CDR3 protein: CASSGGQGAMNTEAFF
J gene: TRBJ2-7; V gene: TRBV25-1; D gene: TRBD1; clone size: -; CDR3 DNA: TGTGCCAGCAGTGTAGCAGGGACAGAATTAAAGCAGTACTTC; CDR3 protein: CASSVAGTELKQYF
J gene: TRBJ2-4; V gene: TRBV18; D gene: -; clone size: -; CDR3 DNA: TGTGCCAGCTCACCACCCAGGGAAGCCAAAAACATTCAGTACTTC; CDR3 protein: CASSPPREAKNIQYF
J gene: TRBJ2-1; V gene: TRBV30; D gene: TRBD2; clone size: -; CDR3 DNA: TGTGCCTGGAGTGTACTTAGGGCTAGCGGGTACAATGAGCAGTTCTTC; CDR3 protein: CAWSVLRASGYNEQFF
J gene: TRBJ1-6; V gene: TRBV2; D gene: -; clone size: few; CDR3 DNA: TGTGCCAGCAGTAATAACAGGAATTCACCCCTCCACTTT; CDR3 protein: CASSNNRNSPLHF
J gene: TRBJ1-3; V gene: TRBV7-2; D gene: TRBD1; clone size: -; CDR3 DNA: TGTGCCAGCAGGAACCGGGACAGGGTCTCCGGAAACACCATATATTTT; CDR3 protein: CASRNRDRVSGNTIYF
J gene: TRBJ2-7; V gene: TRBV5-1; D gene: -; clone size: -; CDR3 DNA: TGCGCCAGCAGCTTGGGAGGGGGTCGCTACGAGCAGTACTTC; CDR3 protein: CASSLGGGRYEQYF
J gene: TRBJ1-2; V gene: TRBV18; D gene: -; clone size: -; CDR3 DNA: TGTGCCAGCTCACCAGTAGGGGATAACTATGGCTACACCTTC; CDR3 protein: CASSPVGDNYGYTF
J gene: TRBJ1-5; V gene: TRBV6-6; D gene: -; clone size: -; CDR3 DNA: TGTGCCAGCAGTTACATGGAGAGGGTGGGCAATCAGCCCCAGCATTTT; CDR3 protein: CASSYMERVGNQPQHF
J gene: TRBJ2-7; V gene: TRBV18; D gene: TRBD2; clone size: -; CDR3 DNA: TGTGCCAGCTCACCGAGCGGGAACCCCCAGGGGCAGTACTTC; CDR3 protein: CASSPSGNPQGQYF
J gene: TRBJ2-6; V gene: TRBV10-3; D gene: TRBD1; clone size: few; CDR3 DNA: TGTGCCATCAGTGGAGGGACAGGGTTCCTCCCCCATTCTGGGGCCAACGTCCTGACTTTC; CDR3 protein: CAISGGTGFLPHSGANVLTF
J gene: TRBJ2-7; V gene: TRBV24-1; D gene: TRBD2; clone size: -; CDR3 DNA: TGTGCCACCAGTGACCGGACTAGCGGGAGCTACGAGCAGTACTTC; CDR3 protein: CATSDRTSGSYEQYF
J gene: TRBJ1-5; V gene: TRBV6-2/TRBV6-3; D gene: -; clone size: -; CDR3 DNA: TGTGCCAGCAGTTACCAGGGGTTGAGCAATCAGCCCCAGCATTTT; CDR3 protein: CASSYQGLSNQPQHF
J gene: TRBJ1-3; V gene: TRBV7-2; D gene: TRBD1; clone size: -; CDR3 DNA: TGTGCCAGCAGCCCACCGACAGGGAATGGAAACACCATATATTTT; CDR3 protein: CASSPPTGNGNTIYF
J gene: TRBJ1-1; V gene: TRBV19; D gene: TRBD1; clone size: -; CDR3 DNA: TGTACTGGGACAGGGGGTGGAAATACTGAAGCTTTCTTT; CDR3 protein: CTGTGGGNTEAFF
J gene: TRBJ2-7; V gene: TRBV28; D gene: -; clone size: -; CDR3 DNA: TGTGCCAGCAGCCTGGCCTATTGGGAGTCGCCCTACGAGCAGTACTTC; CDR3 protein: CASSLAYWESPYEQYF
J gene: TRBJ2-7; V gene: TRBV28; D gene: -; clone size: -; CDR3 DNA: TGTGCCAGCAGTCCCCAGACCTACGAGCAGTACTTC; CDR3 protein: CASSPQTYEQYF
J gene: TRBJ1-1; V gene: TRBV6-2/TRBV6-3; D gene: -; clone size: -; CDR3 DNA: TGTGCCAGCAGTGCCCGTACTGACACTGAAGCTTTCTTT; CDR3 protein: CASSARTDTEAFF
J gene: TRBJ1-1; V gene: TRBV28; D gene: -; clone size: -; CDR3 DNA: TGTGCCAGCAGTCTGGACAGTCTGACTGAAGCTTTCTTT; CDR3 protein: CASSLDSLTEAFF
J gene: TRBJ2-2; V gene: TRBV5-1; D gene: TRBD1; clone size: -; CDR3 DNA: TGCGCCAGCAGCTTGGGTGATGGGACAGGATTCACCGGGGAGCTGTTTTTT; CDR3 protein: CASSLGDGTGFTGELFF
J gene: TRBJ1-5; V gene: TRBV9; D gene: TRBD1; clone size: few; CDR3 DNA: TGTGCCAGCAGCGATACAGGGGGGGTTCAGCCCCAGCATTTT; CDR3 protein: CASSDTGGVQPQHF
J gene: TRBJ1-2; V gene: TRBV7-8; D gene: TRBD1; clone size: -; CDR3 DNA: TGTGCCAGCAGCCGAGACGGGACAGAGAACTATGGCTACACCTTC; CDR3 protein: CASSRDGTENYGYTF
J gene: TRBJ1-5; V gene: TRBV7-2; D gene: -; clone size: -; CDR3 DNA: TGTGCCAGCAGCGGACTGGGATACAATCAGCCCCAGCATTTT; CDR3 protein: CASSGLGYNQPQHF
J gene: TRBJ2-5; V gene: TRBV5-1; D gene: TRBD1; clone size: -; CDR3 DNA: TGCGCCAGCAGCCTGGGACAGCAAGAGACCCAGTACTTC; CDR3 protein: CASSLGQQETQYF
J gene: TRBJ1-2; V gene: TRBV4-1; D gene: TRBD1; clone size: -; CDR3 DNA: TGCGCCAGCAGCCACCCTGACAGGGGGGCTTATGGCTACACCTTC; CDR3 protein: CASSHPDRGAYGYTF
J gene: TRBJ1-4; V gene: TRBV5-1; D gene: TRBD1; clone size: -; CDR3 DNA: TGCGCCAGCAGCTTCCGGGACAGGAATGAAAAACTGTTTTTT; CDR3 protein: CASSFRDRNEKLFF
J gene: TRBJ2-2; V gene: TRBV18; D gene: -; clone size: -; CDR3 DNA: TGTGCCAGCTCTCCGGCCCGGGAAACCGGGGAGCTGTTTTTT; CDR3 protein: CASSPARETGELFF
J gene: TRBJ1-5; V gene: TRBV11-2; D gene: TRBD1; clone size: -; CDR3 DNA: TGTGCCAGCAGCTTAGATACAGGGGGCGGTCAGCCCCAGCATTTT; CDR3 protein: CASSLDTGGGQPQHF
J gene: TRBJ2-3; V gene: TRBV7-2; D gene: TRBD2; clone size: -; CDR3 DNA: TGTGCCAGCAGCCAAAACCGGGGGGGGGCAGATACGCAGTATTTT; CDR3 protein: CASSQNRGGADTQYF
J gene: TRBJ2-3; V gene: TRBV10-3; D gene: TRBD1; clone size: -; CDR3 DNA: TGTGCCACCCGGACAGGAGGCACAGATACGCAGTATTTT; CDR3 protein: CATRTGGTDTQYF
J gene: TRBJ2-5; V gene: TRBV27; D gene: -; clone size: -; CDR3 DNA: TGTGCCAGCAGTTCCCTAGACAGGCAAGAGACCCAGTACTTC; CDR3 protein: CASSSLDRQETQYF
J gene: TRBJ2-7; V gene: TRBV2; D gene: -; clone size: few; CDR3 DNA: TGTGCCACCTCGGCCGACTTTAGCTCCTACGAGCAGTACTTC; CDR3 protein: CATSADFSSYEQYF
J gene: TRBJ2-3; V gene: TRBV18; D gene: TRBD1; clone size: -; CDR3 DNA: TGTGCCAGCTCGCCTCGGACAGGGAGGACAGATACGCAGTATTTT; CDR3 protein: CASSPRTGRTDTQYF
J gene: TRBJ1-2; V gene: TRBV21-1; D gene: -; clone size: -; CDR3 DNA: -; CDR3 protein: CASSPVGQGNGYTF
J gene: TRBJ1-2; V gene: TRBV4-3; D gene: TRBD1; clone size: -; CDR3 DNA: TGCGCCAGCAGCCAGAGGACAGGGAGGAACTATGGCTACACCTTC; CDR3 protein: CASSQRTGRNYGYTF
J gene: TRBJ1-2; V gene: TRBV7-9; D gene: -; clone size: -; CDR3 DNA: TGTGCCAGCAGCTTAGCGCAGGATAACTATGGCTACACCTTC; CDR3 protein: CASSLAQDNYGYTF
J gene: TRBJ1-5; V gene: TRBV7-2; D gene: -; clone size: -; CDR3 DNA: TGTGCCAGCAGCTTAACTTCTTATAGCAATCAGCCCCAGCATTTT; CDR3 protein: CASSLTSYSNQPQHF
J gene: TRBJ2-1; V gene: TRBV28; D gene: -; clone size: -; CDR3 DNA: TGTGCCAGCAGTTTAGTCAGGCCCAATGAGCAGTTCTTC; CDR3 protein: CASSLVRPNEQFF